This T cell receptor beta chain was profiled in a study of graft-versus-host responses after intestinal transplantation. On this clone: Antigen: not known.

This CDR3 has 14 amino acids. Germline V lookup: CDR1 LGHNA, CDR2 YSLEER. Trimming shortened V by 4 bases and J by 7 bases, and 16 bases separated the two germline ends. Generated by immunoSEQ multiplex PCR, the TCRdb table keeps only in-frame clones and is missing some. Of 45,000 to 60,000 clones in the sample, around 96% were seen once. This sequence originates from a human donor who was the organ donor for an intestinal transplant. The chain couples TRBV4-3 to TRBJ1-2; tentative D call: TRBD1 (6 bases). Here the sequenced sample was unstimulated CD8+ T cells sorted from spleen or lymph node cells, taken before transplant. CDR3: CASSPRTVMVGYTF. In DNA, the CDR3 is TGCGCCAGCAGCCCCCGGACAGTCATGGTTGGCTACACCTTC.